These 14 T cell receptor beta chains were all obtained from the same sample, sequenced in a study of OX40 agonist ivuxolimab in advanced cancers. TCRdb's copy holds only in-frame clones and misses some; the assay was immunoSEQ multiplex PCR. The data show 65,000 to 85,000 clones, approximately 81% seen once. The input for sequencing was CD4+ or CD8+ T cells sorted from blood, taken in a trial of the OX40 agonist ivuxolimab. These receptors all come from an adult with an advanced solid tumor such as melanoma, head and neck, liver or kidney cancer.

The chain links TRBV15 to TRBJ1-3; the D is unclear. This CDR3 spans 16 amino acids. Per germline, CDR1 LNHNV and CDR2 YYDKDF (reference sequence). Trimming pared 2 bases from V and 0 bases from J, leaving 11 bases between. The CDR3 nucleotides read TGTGCCACCAGCAGAAGGGTGGCGGCCTCTGGAAACACCATATATTTT. Translated, it gives CATSRRVAASGNTIYF.

The chain recombines TRBV19 with TRBJ1-4, with D unclear. The CDR3 loop spans 11 amino acids. CDR1 is LNHDA and CDR2 is SQIVND in the germline V gene (reference sequence). Trimming cost V 6 bases and J 8 bases, with 7 bases left between them. CDR3 DNA sequence: TGTGCCAGTAGGGCCCAAGAAAAACTGTTTTTT. Translated, it gives CASRAQEKLFF.

This clone has only one observation. This chain links TRBV30 with TRBJ1-4, with TRBD1 identical over 8 bases. V lost 0 bases to trimming and J lost 8 bases; unmatched junction nucleotides: 2. Germline V CDR1 and CDR2: GTSNPN, SVGIG (reference sequence). The CDR3 runs 13 residues. This CDR3 reads CAWSVQGAEKLFF. DNA of the CDR3: TGTGCCTGGAGTGTCCAGGGGGCGGAAAAACTGTTTTTT. Based on the CDR3 plus reference TRBV30 and TRBJ1-4, the full variable domain is SQTIHQWPATLVQPVGSPLSLECTVEGTSNPNLYWYRQAAGRGLQLLFYSVGIGQISSEVPQNLSASRPQDRQFILSSKKLLLSDSGFYLCAWSVQGAEKLFFGSGTQLSVL.

The genes are TRBV29-1 and TRBJ1-4, with D unresolved. Germline V gene data show CDR1 as SQVTM and CDR2 as ANQGSEA. The CDR3 has 11 residues. With 2 bases removed from V and 8 bases from J, the gap between germline ends came to 6 bases. The CDR3 sequence is CSVESREKLFF. CDR3 nucleotide sequence: TGCAGCGTTGAAAGCAGGGAAAAACTGTTTTTT.

The chain couples TRBV12-5 to TRBJ2-7, with 10 bases aligning to TRBD2. This CDR3 has 14 amino acids. J lost 4 bases, V lost 5 bases, and 5 bases had no gene match. Per germline, CDR1 LGHNT and CDR2 FRNRAP. CDR3 amino acids: CASGRTSGLYEQYF. The CDR3 nucleotides read TGTGCTAGTGGTCGGACTAGCGGACTTTACGAGCAGTACTTC.

This clone was recorded only once. This chain joins TRBV11-3 and TRBJ2-1; D call uncertain. The V end lost 4 bases, the J end lost 4 bases, and 8 bases lay between the germline ends. Germline CDR1 SGHNT, CDR2 YENEEA. The CDR3 is made up of 13 amino acids. For the CDR3, the DNA is TGTGCCAGCAGCTCTGCCCTTTACAATGAGCAGTTCTTC. Protein product: CASSSALYNEQFF. The whole variable domain, filled in from reference TRBV11-3 and TRBJ2-1, reads EAGVVQSPRYKIIEKKQPVAFWCNPISGHNTLYWYLQNLGQGPELLIRYENEEAVDDSQLPKDRFSAERLKGVDSTLKIQPAELGDSAVYLCASSSALYNEQFFGPGTRLTVL.

CDR3 nucleotide sequence: TGTGCCAGCAGTTCAACAGGGAGCGCTTTCTTT. Translated, it gives CASSSTGSAFF. The gene calls are TRBV6-6 and TRBJ1-1, with D maybe TRBD1 (6 bases). This CDR3 has 11 residues. Germline V lookup: CDR1 MNHNY, CDR2 SVGAGI (reference sequence). V was clipped by 4 bases and J by 11 bases, with 11 bases between them.

The chain joins TRBV7-2 to TRBJ2-5, with 10 bases matching TRBD2. The J call could be wrong; TRBJ2-7 is a better fit for the DNA end. The CDR3 length is 15 residues. Germline CDR1 and CDR2: SGHTA and FQGNSA. CDR3 sequence: CASSSSGGASFEQYF. The DNA of the CDR3 is TGTGCCAGCAGCTCGAGCGGGGGGGCCTCATTCGAGCAGTACTTC.

The chain carries TRBV10-3 and TRBJ2-1; TRBD1 is a possible D gene (7 bases). CDR1 ENHRY and CDR2 SYGVKD come from the germline V gene. V dropped 10 bases and J dropped 6 bases, with 13 bases sitting between them. The CDR3 runs 12 residues. The chain's CDR3 is CATAGQSNEQFF. DNA of the CDR3: TGTGCCACCGCGGGACAGTCCAATGAGCAGTTCTTC.

The chain couples TRBV5-1 to TRBJ2-7; 9 nucleotides agree with TRBD1. The CDR3 extends over 14 amino acids. The V gene's germline CDR1 is SGHRS and CDR2 YFSETQ. V gave up 3 bases and J gave up 1 base; unmatched junction bases: 2. In nucleotides, the CDR3 is TGCGCCAGCAGCTGGGACAGGGCTTCCTACGAGCAGTACTTC. Translation: CASSWDRASYEQYF. The full variable domain, completed using reference TRBV5-1 and TRBJ2-7, is KAGVTQTPRYLIKTRGQQVTLSCSPISGHRSVSWYQQTPGQGLQFLFEYFSETQRNKGNFPGRFSGRQFSNSRSEMNVSTLELGDSALYLCASSWDRASYEQYFGPGTRLTVT.

The chain recombines TRBV11-2 with TRBJ2-5; 14 nucleotides align to TRBD2. This CDR3 has 16 amino acids. J was trimmed by 5 bases and V by 5 bases; bases with no gene match: 7. The germline V gene encodes CDR1 SGHAT and CDR2 FQNNGV. As DNA, the CDR3 is TGTGCCAGCAGCCTGGGACTAGCGGGGGCTGGGGAGACCCAGTACTTC. Translating it yields CASSLGLAGAGETQYF.

The V and J genes are TRBV5-6 and TRBJ1-1; perhaps TRBD1 as D (6 bases). V was cut by 3 bases and J by 1 base, with 13 bases left in between. Looked up from germline, CDR1 is SGHDT and CDR2 is YYEEEE. The CDR3 consists of 15 residues. The CDR3 sequence is CASSWGADQNTEAFF. DNA of the CDR3: TGTGCCAGCAGCTGGGGGGCGGACCAGAACACTGAAGCTTTCTTT.

The chain uses TRBV11-2 and TRBJ2-1, with D possibly being TRBD1 (7 bases). V dropped 4 bases and J dropped 9 bases, with 16 bases sitting between them. CDR3 size: 14 residues. CDR1 is SGHAT and CDR2 is FQNNGV in the germline V gene. In DNA, the CDR3 is TGTGCCAGCAGCTCGGTGCAGGGGGGACCTGAGCAGTTCTTC. Encoded protein: CASSSVQGGPEQFF.

The chain has TRBV4-1 and TRBJ2-7; a possible D gene is TRBD2 (5 bases). In germline, CDR1 is MGHRA, CDR2 YSYEKL. V gave up 0 bases and J gave up 3 bases, with 18 bases separating them. The length of the CDR3 is 17 residues. CDR3 in amino acids: CASSQDPNSGSYYEQYF. The CDR3 bases are TGCGCCAGCAGCCAAGATCCGAACAGCGGAAGTTACTACGAGCAGTACTTC.